Described below is a single T cell receptor (beta chain) sequence and its context. Its antigen is unidentified. This sample is part of a study of cytomegalovirus exposure and HLA in healthy donors. Points from the study as a whole: A previous analysis found most TCR beta V segments productive roughly 87% or roughly 30% of the time.

Germline V gene sequence: CDR1 SGHVS, CDR2 FQNEAQ. The V end lost 2 bases, the J end lost 3 bases, and 13 bases lay between the germline ends. This CDR3 has 15 amino acids. PCR used 60 Vbeta primers and 13 Jbeta primers. The assay was immunoSEQ multiplex PCR, and TCRdb's table has in-frame clones only and misses some. The sample carries about 150,000 clones, 75% to 85% recorded once. The sequenced sample was PBMCs. The TCR comes from a human donor in good health. The chain joins TRBV7-8 to TRBJ2-5, with a tentative D call TRBD2 (6 bases). The CDR3 region is CASSLTLAGEETQYF. The CDR3 bases are TGTGCCAGCAGCTTAACACTAGCTGGAGAAGAGACCCAGTACTTC.